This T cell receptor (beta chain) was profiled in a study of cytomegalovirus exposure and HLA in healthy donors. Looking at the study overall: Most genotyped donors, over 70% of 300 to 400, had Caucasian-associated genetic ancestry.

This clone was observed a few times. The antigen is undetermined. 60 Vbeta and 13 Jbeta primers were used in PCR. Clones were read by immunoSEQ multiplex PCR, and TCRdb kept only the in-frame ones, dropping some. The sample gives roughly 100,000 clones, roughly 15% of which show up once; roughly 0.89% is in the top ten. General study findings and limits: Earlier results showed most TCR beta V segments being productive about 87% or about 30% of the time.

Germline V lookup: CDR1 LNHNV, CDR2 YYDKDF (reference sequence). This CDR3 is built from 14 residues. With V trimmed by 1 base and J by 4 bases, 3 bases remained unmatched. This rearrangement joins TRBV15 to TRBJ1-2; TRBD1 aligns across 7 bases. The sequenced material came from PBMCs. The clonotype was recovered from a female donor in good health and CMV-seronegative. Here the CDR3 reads CATSRGGGGYGYTF. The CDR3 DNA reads TGTGCCACCAGCAGAGGAGGGGGCGGCTATGGCTACACCTTC.